Below, 13 T cell receptor beta chains from the same sample are listed, as sequenced in a study of Graves' ophthalmopathy and Graves' hyperthyroidism. TCR beta CDR3 amplification used RNA transcripts. The library came from an HTBI-primed first-round RT-PCR and a second-round multiplex PCR. TCRdb independently ran MiXCR on the multiplex PCR reads; one entry per CDR3 protein. The sample holds around 1,000,000 distinct CDR3 sequences, about 35% seen once. Specimen: peripheral blood or thyroid tissue (not recorded which). These receptors all come from an adult man with Graves' hyperthyroidism.

The table lists this clonotype with a few counts. CDR3 region: CASSRGTPSGEQYF. The CDR3 nucleotides are TGTGCCAGCAGTCGCGGGACCCCCAGCGGTGAGCAGTACTTC. This chain uses TRBV3-1 with TRBJ2-7; tentatively, D is TRBD2 (6 bases). The CDR3 contains 14 residues. With 6 bases removed from V and 7 bases from J, the gap between germline ends came to 19 bases. CDR1 is LGHDT and CDR2 is YNNKEL in the germline V gene (reference sequence).

This chain joins TRBV6-5 and TRBJ2-7; TRBD1 is a possible D gene (5 bases). CDR3 length equals 14 residues. Trimming took 5 bases from V and 5 from J, leaving 16 bases between them. The germline V gene has CDR1 MNHEY and CDR2 SVGAGI. The CDR3 reads CASSDDSWVDEQYF. The CDR3 DNA sequence: TGTGCCAGCAGTGACGACAGTTGGGTCGACGAGCAGTACTTC.

This clonotype was counted ten times or more. This rearrangement joins TRBV7-9 to TRBJ1-2, with 7 nucleotides matching TRBD1. The CDR3 loop spans 16 amino acids. V dropped 5 bases and J dropped 7; count of bases not matched to a gene: 16. Germline V lookup: CDR1 SEHNR, CDR2 FQNEAQ (reference sequence). The CDR3 protein is CASSPPRADRVTGYTF. The DNA for the CDR3 is TGTGCCAGCAGCCCCCCGCGCGCTGACAGGGTGACTGGCTACACCTTC.

This clonotype showed up many times. The chain uses TRBV29-1 and TRBJ1-5; D remains unclear. Trimming shortened V by 4 bases and J by 4 bases, and 11 bases separated the two germline ends. The CDR3 contains 13 residues. Looked up from germline, CDR1 is SQVTM and CDR2 is ANQGSEA. The CDR3 protein is CSVGPGGNQPQHF. In nucleotides, the CDR3 is TGCAGCGTTGGGCCGGGCGGAAATCAGCCCCAGCATTTT.

This rearrangement joins TRBV11-2 to TRBJ1-3; D possibly corresponds to TRBD1 (5 bases). Germline CDR1 SGHAT, CDR2 FQNNGV. Trimming pared 3 bases from V and 2 bases from J, leaving 11 bases between. The length of the CDR3 is 15 residues. The CDR3 bases are TGTGCCAGCAGCTTGGGGGTTCGGGCTGGAAACACCATATATTTT. Its protein product is CASSLGVRAGNTIYF. The whole variable domain, filled in from reference TRBV11-2 and TRBJ1-3, reads EAGVAQSPRYKIIEKRQSVAFWCNPISGHATLYWYQQILGQGPKLLIQFQNNGVVDDSQLPKDRFSAERLKGVDSTLKIQPAKLEDSAVYLCASSLGVRAGNTIYFGEGSWLTVV.

The chain recombines TRBV25-1 with TRBJ2-7, with D uncertain. The CDR3 is 14 amino acids. The ends were cut back, 8 bases at V and 2 bases at J, with 16 bases in the middle. Germline CDR1 MGHDK, CDR2 SYGVNS. CDR3 nucleotide sequence: TGTGCCAGCGTTGAAGAAGGGCAGCCCTACGAGCAGTACTTC. Translated, it gives CASVEEGQPYEQYF.

The CDR3 region has the DNA TGTGCCAGCAGTTTCGCTAGCGGGAGTAACTACGAGCAGTACTTC. Encoded protein: CASSFASGSNYEQYF. The chain combines TRBV12-3 or TRBV12-4 with TRBJ2-7; 10 nucleotides align to TRBD2. V dropped 3 bases and J dropped 3; count of bases not matched to a gene: 5. This CDR3 region has 15 residues.

V usage is TRBV9 and J usage is TRBJ2-7, with D perhaps TRBD2 (5 bases). Looked up from germline, CDR1 is SGDLS and CDR2 is YYNGEE. Trimming shortened V by 0 bases and J by 7 bases, and 11 bases separated the two germline ends. This CDR3 has 13 amino acids. The CDR3 sequence: CASSVDRDGEQYF. The CDR3 nucleotides are TGTGCCAGCAGCGTAGACCGGGATGGGGAGCAGTACTTC.

This clonotype was observed many times. The chain is built from TRBV10-3 and TRBJ2-5; 14 bases are a match to TRBD2. Looked up from germline, CDR1 is ENHRY and CDR2 is SYGVKD. CDR3 length: 13 residues. J gave up 4 bases and V 11 bases, and 3 bases lay outside the gene matches. CDR3: CAVGTSGGETQYF. CDR3 DNA sequence: TGTGCCGTGGGGACTAGCGGGGGAGAGACCCAGTACTTC.

This clonotype appeared many times. The rearrangement uses TRBV7-9 and TRBJ2-7; TRBD2 agrees at 8 bases. This CDR3 has 14 amino acids. The V gene's germline CDR1 is SEHNR and CDR2 FQNEAQ (reference sequence). Trimming cost V 1 base and J 1 base; bases outside gene matches: 0. In DNA, the CDR3 is TGTGCCAGCAGCTTAGAGCGGGAGTCCTACGAGCAGTACTTC. Its translation is CASSLERESYEQYF.

This clonotype was observed at least ten times. V is TRBV12-3 or TRBV12-4 and J is TRBJ1-2; D gene ambiguous. Trimming shortened V by 3 bases and J by 4 bases, and 15 bases separated the two germline ends. This CDR3 region has 15 residues. CDR3 sequence: CASSFERGVLYGYTF. The DNA for the CDR3 is TGTGCCAGCAGTTTTGAACGGGGAGTGCTCTATGGCTACACCTTC.

This clonotype came up many times. CDR3 residues: CASSLRTGEGGNQPQHF. DNA for the CDR3: TGTGCCAGCAGCTTAAGGACAGGGGAGGGAGGCAATCAGCCCCAGCATTTT. The V call is TRBV7-9, the J call TRBJ1-5, with 9 bases identical to TRBD1. Germline loops: CDR1 SEHNR, CDR2 FQNEAQ (reference sequence). V shed 2 bases, J shed 2 bases, and the junction held 7 bases outside the gene matches. This CDR3 spans 17 amino acids.

This clonotype was seen a few times. The rearrangement joins TRBV7-2 to TRBJ1-5; 8 bases are shared with TRBD1. From germline, CDR1 is SGHTA and CDR2 FQGNSA. V trimming: 6 bases; J trimming: 2 bases; junction bases outside the gene matches: 6. This CDR3 comprises 15 residues. CDR3 nucleotides: TGTGCCAGCAGTTTGACAGGGGTTGGCAATCAGCCCCAGCATTTT. This codes for CASSLTGVGNQPQHF.